The 8 T cell receptor beta chains presented below share a single source sample, sequenced in a study of blood T cells in healthy people across ages. Through a sample-barcoded 5' primer and a J-beta primer mix, a second PCR was run for roughly 7 to 11 cycles. TCRdb fed the 5' RACE reads into MiXCR, producing one record per CDR3 protein. Among roughly 1,100,000 distinct CDR3 sequences listed, approximately 26% were seen once. Another study also made use of these data, one on T cells of mothers and their children.

What was sequenced was blood. The receptors were gathered from a girl aged 2-10 years in good health.

This clonotype has only a few counts. The V call is TRBV7-6, the J call TRBJ1-3; D uncertain. Trimming shortened V by 0 bases and J by 3 bases, and 15 bases separated the two germline ends. Looked up from germline, CDR1 is SGHVS and CDR2 is FNYEAQ. This CDR3 has 17 amino acids. CDR3 region: CASSLAPGGNYGNTIYF. The CDR3 bases are TGTGCCAGCAGCTTAGCGCCCGGAGGGAATTATGGAAACACCATATATTTT.

The chain couples TRBV7-2 to TRBJ1-2; D may be TRBD1 (6 bases). Germline CDR1 reads SGHTA; CDR2 reads FQGNSA. V was pared by 7 bases and J by 4 bases, with 16 bases between. This CDR3 has 14 residues. The CDR3 DNA sequence: TGTGCCAGCACCTTTTCAACAGGGATCTATGGCTACACCTTC. Amino acids: CASTFSTGIYGYTF. Full variable domain (rest looked up from reference TRBV7-2 and TRBJ1-2): GAGVSQSPSNKVTEKGKDVELRCDPISGHTALYWYRQSLGQGLEFLIYFQGNSAPDKSGLPSDRFSAERTGGSVSTLTIQRTQQEDSAVYLCASTFSTGIYGYTFGSGTRLTVV.

V is TRBV5-1 and J is TRBJ1-4, with 7 nucleotides matching TRBD1. The germline V gene has CDR1 SGHRS and CDR2 YFSETQ. The trim removed 5 bases at V and 7 bases at J, leaving 5 bases unmatched. The CDR3 has 13 residues. CDR3 sequence: CASRTGRGEKLFF. The DNA of the CDR3 is TGCGCCAGCAGGACAGGGAGGGGTGAAAAACTGTTTTTT.

This clonotype was seen only a few times. The chain has TRBV20-1 and TRBJ2-4; 10 bases line up with TRBD2. V gave up 1 base and J gave up 8 bases; unmatched junction bases: 11. Looked up from germline, CDR1 is DFQATT and CDR2 is SNEGSKA (reference sequence). This CDR3 has 16 residues. The CDR3 DNA reads as TGCAGTGCTAGAGGGGCAAGCGGGAGGGCCGGTTACATTCAGTACTTC. Its protein is CSARGASGRAGYIQYF.

This chain joins TRBV19 and TRBJ2-2; a weak D match, TRBD2 (6 bases). The CDR3 is 14 residues long. Germline V gene lookup returns CDR1 LNHDA and CDR2 SQIVND (reference sequence). V dropped 3 bases and J dropped 6 bases, with 11 bases sitting between them. CDR3: CASSILGGAGELFF. CDR3 bases: TGTGCCAGTAGTATTCTCGGGGGAGCCGGGGAGCTGTTTTTT. The whole variable domain, remainder taken from reference TRBV19 and TRBJ2-2, is DGGITQSPKYLFRKEGQNVTLSCEQNLNHDAMYWYRQDPGQGLRLIYYSQIVNDFQKGDIAEGYSVSREKKESFPLTVTSAQKNPTAFYLCASSILGGAGELFFGEGSRLTVL.

This clonotype was seen only a few times. This sequence joins TRBV10-3 and TRBJ2-2; 8 nucleotides align to TRBD1. V was pared by 11 bases and J by 0 bases, with 5 bases of the junction left unmatched. In germline, CDR1 is ENHRY, CDR2 SYGVKD. This CDR3 has 14 amino acids. The CDR3 DNA reads TGTGCCGTGGCAGGGGGCTCGAACACCGGGGAGCTGTTTTTT. Protein sequence: CAVAGGSNTGELFF.

The chain links TRBV7-9 to TRBJ2-2; D perhaps matches TRBD1 (6 bases). With 3 bases removed from V and 5 bases from J, the gap between germline ends came to 10 bases. The CDR3 totals 14 residues. CDR1 and CDR2 from the germline V gene are SEHNR and FQNEAQ (reference sequence). The CDR3 sequence is CASSLDSPTGELFF. The CDR3 DNA follows: TGTGCCAGCAGCTTGGACAGTCCGACCGGGGAGCTGTTTTTT.

This clonotype occurred a few times. The chain joins TRBV11-2 to TRBJ1-2, with 7 bases that match TRBD1. V lost 6 bases and J lost 4; bases outside the gene matches: 5. Germline V gene lookup returns CDR1 SGHAT and CDR2 FQNNGV. The CDR3 contains 13 residues. The CDR3 region is CASSVGQAYGYTF. CDR3 bases: TGTGCCAGCAGTGTCGGACAGGCCTATGGCTACACCTTC.